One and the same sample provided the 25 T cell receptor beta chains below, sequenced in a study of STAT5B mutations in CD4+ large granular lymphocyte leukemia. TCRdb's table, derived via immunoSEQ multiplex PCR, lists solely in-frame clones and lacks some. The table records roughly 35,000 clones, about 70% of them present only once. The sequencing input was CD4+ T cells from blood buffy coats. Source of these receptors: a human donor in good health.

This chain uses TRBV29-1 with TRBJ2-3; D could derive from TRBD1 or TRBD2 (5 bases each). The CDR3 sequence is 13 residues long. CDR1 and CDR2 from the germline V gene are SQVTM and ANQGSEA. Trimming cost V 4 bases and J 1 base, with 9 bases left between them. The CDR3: CSVGGARTDTQYF. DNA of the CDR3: TGCAGCGTTGGAGGGGCCCGCACAGATACGCAGTATTTT.

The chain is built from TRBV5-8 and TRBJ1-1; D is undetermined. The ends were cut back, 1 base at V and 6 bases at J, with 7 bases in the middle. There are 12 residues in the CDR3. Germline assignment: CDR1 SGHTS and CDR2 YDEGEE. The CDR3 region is CASSLYFAEAFF. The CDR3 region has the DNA TGTGCCAGCAGCTTGTACTTCGCTGAAGCTTTCTTT.

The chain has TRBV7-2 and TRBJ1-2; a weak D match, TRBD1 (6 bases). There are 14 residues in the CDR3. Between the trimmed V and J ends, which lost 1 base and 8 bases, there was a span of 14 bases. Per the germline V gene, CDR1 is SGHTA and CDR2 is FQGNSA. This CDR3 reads CASSLVASGEGYTF. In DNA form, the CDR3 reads TGTGCCAGCAGCTTAGTCGCGTCAGGGGAAGGCTACACCTTC.

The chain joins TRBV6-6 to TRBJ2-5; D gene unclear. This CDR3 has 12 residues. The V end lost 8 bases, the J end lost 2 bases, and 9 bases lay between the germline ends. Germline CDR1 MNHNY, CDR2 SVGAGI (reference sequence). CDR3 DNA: TGTGCCAGCGGTACACTTCAAGAGACCCAGTACTTC. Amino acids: CASGTLQETQYF.

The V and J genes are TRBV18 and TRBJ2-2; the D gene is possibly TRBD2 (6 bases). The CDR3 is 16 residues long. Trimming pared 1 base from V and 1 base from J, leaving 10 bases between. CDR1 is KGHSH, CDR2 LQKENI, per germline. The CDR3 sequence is CASSPLGGKNTGELFF. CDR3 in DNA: TGTGCCAGCTCACCACTCGGCGGGAAGAACACCGGGGAGCTGTTTTTT.

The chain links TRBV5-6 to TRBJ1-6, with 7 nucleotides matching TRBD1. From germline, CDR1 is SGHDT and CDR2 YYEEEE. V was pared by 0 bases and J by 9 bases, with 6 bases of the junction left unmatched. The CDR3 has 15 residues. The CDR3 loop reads CASSLGAGGTSPLHF. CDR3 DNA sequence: TGTGCCAGCAGCTTGGGGGCAGGGGGAACTTCACCCCTCCACTTT.

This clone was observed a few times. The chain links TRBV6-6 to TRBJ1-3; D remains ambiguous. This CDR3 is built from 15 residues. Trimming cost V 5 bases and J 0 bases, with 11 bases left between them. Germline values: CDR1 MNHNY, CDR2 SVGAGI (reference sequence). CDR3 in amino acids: CASSSAQSSGNTIYF. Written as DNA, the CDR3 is TGTGCCAGCAGTAGCGCCCAGAGCTCTGGAAACACCATATATTTT.

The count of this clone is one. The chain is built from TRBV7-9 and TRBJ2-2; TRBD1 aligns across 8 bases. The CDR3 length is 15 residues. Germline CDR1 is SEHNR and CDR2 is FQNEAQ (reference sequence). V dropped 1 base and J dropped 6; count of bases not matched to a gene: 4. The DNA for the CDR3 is TGTGCCAGCAGCTTAGGGACAGGGCTTCCCGGGGAGCTGTTTTTT. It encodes CASSLGTGLPGELFF.

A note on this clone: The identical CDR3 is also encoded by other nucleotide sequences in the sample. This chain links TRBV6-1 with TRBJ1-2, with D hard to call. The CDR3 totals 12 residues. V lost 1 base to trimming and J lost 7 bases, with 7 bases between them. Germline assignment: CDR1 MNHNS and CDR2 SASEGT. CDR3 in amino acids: CASSEGTVGYTF. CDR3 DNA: TGTGCCAGCAGTGAAGGGACGGTTGGCTACACCTTC.

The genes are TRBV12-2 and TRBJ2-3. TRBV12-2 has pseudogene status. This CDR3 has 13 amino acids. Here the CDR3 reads CASRPSSPDTQYF. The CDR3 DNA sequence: TGTGCAAGTCGCCCCTCCTCGCCAGATACGCAGTATTTT.

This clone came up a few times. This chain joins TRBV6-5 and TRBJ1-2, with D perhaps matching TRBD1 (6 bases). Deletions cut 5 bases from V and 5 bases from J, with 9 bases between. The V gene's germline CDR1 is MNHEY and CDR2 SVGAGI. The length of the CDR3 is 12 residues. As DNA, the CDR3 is TGTGCCAGCAGTGCTCAGGGGTATGGCTACACCTTC. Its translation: CASSAQGYGYTF.

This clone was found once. CDR3 sequence: CASSPGGSLDYGYTF. The CDR3 DNA reads as TGTGCCAGCAGTCCCGGGGGCAGTCTCGACTATGGCTACACCTTC. V and J are TRBV6-1 and TRBJ1-2; D may be TRBD1 (6 bases). Germline V gene data show CDR1 as MNHNS and CDR2 as SASEGT. V lost 5 bases, J lost 3 bases, and 16 bases lay in between. This CDR3 region has 15 residues.

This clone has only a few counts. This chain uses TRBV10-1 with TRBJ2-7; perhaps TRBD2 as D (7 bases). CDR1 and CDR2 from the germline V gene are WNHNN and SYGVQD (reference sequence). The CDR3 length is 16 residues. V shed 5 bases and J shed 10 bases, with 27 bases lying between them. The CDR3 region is CASSPNSLSGGGRQYF. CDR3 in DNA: TGCGCCAGCAGTCCAAACTCTCTGTCGGGCGGGGGCCGACAGTACTTC.

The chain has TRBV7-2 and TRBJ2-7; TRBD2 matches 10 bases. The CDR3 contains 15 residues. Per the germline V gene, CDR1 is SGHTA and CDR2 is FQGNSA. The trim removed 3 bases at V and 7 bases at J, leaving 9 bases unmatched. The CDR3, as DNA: TGTGCCAGCAGCTTCTGGACTAGCGGAATAGGTGAGCAGTACTTC. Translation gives CASSFWTSGIGEQYF.

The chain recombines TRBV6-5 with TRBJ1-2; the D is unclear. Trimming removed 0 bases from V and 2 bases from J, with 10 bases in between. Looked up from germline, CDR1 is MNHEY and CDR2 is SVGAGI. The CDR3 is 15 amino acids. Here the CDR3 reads CASSYSEGTNYGYTF. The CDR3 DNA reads TGTGCCAGCAGTTACTCAGAGGGAACGAACTATGGCTACACCTTC.

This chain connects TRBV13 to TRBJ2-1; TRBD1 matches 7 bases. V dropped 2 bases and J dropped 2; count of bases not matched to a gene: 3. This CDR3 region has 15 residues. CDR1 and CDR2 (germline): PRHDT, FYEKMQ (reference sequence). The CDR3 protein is CASSLRQGAYNEQFF. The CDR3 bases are TGTGCCAGCAGCTTAAGGCAGGGGGCCTACAATGAGCAGTTCTTC.

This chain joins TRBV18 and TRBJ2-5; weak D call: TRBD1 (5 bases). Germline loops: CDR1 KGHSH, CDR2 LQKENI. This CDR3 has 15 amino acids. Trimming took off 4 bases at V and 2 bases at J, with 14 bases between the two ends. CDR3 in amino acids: CASSLQGSLQETQYF. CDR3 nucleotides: TGTGCCAGCTCACTTCAGGGATCCCTTCAAGAGACCCAGTACTTC. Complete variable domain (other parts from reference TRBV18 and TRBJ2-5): NAGVMQNPRHLVRRRGQEARLRCSPMKGHSHVYWYRQLPEEGLKFMVYLQKENIIDESGMPKERFSAEFPKEGPSILRIQQVVRGDSAAYFCASSLQGSLQETQYFGPGTRLLVL.

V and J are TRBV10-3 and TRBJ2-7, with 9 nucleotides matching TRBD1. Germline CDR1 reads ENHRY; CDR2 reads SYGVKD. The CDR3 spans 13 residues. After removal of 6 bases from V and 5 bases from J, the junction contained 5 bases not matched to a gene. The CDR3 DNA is TGTGCCATCAGGGGACAGGGTGTTGACGAGCAGTACTTC. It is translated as CAIRGQGVDEQYF.

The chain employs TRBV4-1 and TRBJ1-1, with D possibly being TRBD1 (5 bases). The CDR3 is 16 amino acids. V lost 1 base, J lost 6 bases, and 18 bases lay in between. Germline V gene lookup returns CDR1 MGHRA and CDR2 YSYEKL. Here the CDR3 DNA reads TGCGCCAGCAGCCAAGCCCCAGACAGAAAAAAGGCTGAAGCTTTCTTT. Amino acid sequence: CASSQAPDRKKAEAFF.

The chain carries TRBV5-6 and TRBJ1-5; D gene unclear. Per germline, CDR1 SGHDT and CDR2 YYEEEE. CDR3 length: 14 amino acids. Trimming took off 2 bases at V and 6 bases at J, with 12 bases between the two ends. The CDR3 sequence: CASSFWRVSQPQHF. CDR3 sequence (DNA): TGTGCCAGCAGCTTCTGGAGGGTGTCTCAGCCCCAGCATTTT.

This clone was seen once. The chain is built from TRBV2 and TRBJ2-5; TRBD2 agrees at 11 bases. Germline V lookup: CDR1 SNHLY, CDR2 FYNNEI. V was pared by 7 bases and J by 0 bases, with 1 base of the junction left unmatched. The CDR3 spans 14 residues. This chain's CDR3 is CASTSGGNQETQYF. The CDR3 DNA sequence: TGTGCCAGCACTAGCGGGGGGAACCAAGAGACCCAGTACTTC.

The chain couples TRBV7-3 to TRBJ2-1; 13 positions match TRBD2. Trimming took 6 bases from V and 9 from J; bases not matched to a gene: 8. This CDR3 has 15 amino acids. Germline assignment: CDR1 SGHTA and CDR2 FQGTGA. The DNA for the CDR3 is TGTGCCAGCAGTACACTAGCGGGGGGGCCTATTGAGCAGTTCTTC. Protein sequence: CASSTLAGGPIEQFF.

For the CDR3, the DNA is TGTGCCAGCAGTCAAGCGTGGGGACCCTACAATGAGCAGTTCTTC. It encodes CASSQAWGPYNEQFF. The chain links TRBV6-4 to TRBJ2-1; D might be TRBD1 or TRBD2, each matching 5 bases. Trimming took off 5 bases at V and 2 bases at J, with 13 bases between the two ends. CDR1 MRHNA and CDR2 SNTAGT come from the germline V gene. This CDR3 spans 15 amino acids.

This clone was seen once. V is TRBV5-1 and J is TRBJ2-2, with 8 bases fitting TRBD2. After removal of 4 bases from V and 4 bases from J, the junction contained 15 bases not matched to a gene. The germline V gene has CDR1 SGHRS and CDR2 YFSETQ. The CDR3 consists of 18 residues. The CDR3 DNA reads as TGCGCCAGCAGCGGGGGACTAGAAGCCTCAAGTCGCACCGGGGAGCTGTTTTTT. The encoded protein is CASSGGLEASSRTGELFF.

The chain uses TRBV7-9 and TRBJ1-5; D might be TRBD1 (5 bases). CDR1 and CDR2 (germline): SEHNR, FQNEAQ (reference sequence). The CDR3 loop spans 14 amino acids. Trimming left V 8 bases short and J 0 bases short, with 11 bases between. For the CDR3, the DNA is TGTGCCAGCGGCAGAGGGGATAGCAATCAGCCCCAGCATTTT. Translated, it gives CASGRGDSNQPQHF.